The entry that follows covers one T cell receptor (beta chain) sequence. The antigen is unknown. This entry comes from a study of tumor-infiltrating lymphocytes in localized non-small cell lung cancer. About the research overall: Several tumor histologies, both smoking statuses, and some post-neoadjuvant chemotherapy samples were included.

Germline V gene lookup returns CDR1 MNHEY and CDR2 SMNVEV (reference sequence). The V end lost 5 bases, the J end lost 1 base, and 12 bases lay between the germline ends. The CDR3 totals 14 residues. The study, taken as a whole, reports: Technical variation could not be separated from intratumor heterogeneity here. Immunotypes IM1 and IM2 had similar TCR-derived T-cell fractions. Higher tumor T cell infiltration than in uninvolved lung was supported by TCRbeta sequencing.

Data came from immunoSEQ multiplex PCR; TCRdb stores just in-frame clones and leaves some out. Of roughly 5,400 clones listed, approximately 70% are singletons. The origin of this receptor is a human donor with non-small cell lung cancer. The V gene is TRBV27, the J gene TRBJ2-7; weak D call: TRBD1 (5 bases). The sample taken for sequencing was uninvolved lung tissue not adjacent to the tumor. CDR3 in DNA: TGTGCCAGCAGTATGACAGTGAGGTCCTACGAGCAGTACTTC. This codes for CASSMTVRSYEQYF.